A single sample is the source of the 7 T cell receptor beta chains below, sequenced in a study of blood T cell repertoires in COVID-19. Libraries were prepared by immunoSEQ multiplex PCR; TCRdb keeps only in-frame clonotypes and omits some of them. The sample consists of 100,000 to 120,000 clones, approximately 76% of them appearing once. Sequenced input: peripheral blood. Receptor source: a woman in her seventies with acute or convalescent COVID-19.

This sequence joins TRBV27 and TRBJ2-1; TRBD2 matches 10 bases. CDR3 length: 16 amino acids. The trim removed 2 bases at V and 2 bases at J, leaving 3 bases unmatched. Germline CDR1 MNHEY, CDR2 SMNVEV (reference sequence). This CDR3 is CASSLILAGAYNEQFF. Written as DNA, the CDR3 is TGTGCCAGCAGTTTAATCCTAGCGGGGGCCTACAATGAGCAGTTCTTC.

The V call is TRBV3-1 (or the pseudogene TRBV3-2), the J call TRBJ2-2; no definite D call. This CDR3 contains 13 residues. Germline V gene sequence: CDR1 LGHDT, CDR2 YNNKEL (reference sequence). V lost 3 bases and J 7 bases, leaving 9 bases between the germline ends. The CDR3 spells CASSHRPGGELFF. Here the CDR3 DNA reads TGTGCCAGCAGCCATCGCCCGGGCGGGGAGCTGTTTTTT.

The gene calls are TRBV7-8 and TRBJ1-2; 7 bases are a match to TRBD1. The CDR3 runs to 12 residues. CDR1 is SGHVS, CDR2 FQNEAQ, per germline. The V gene end was trimmed by 5 bases and the J gene end by 6 bases; junction bases not matched to a gene: 3. The CDR3 loop is CASSPGTDGYTF. The CDR3 region has the DNA TGTGCCAGCAGCCCCGGGACAGATGGCTACACCTTC. Together with reference TRBV7-8 and TRBJ1-2, the CDR3 gives the full variable domain: GAGVSQSPRYKVAKRGQDVALRCDPISGHVSLFWYQQALGQGPEFLTYFQNEAQLDKSGLPSDRFFAERPEGSVSTLKIQRTQQEDSAVYLCASSPGTDGYTFGSGTRLTVV.

This clone was seen only once. The rearrangement uses TRBV6-2 or TRBV6-3 and TRBJ1-1; maybe TRBD1 (5 bases). This CDR3 region has 14 residues. The V end lost 0 bases, the J end lost 9 bases, and 14 bases lay between the germline ends. Germline CDR1 MNHEY, CDR2 SVGEGT. The CDR3 sequence: CASSYSMTGGKAFF. CDR3 in DNA: TGTGCCAGCAGTTACTCGATGACGGGGGGAAAAGCTTTCTTT.

The chain uses TRBV11-2 and TRBJ1-2, with 12 positions matching TRBD1. The germline gives CDR1 SGHAT, CDR2 FQNNGV. CDR3 size: 17 residues. Trimming cost V 4 bases and J 4 bases; bases outside gene matches: 10. The CDR3 here is CASSSPGQGALGYGYTF. The CDR3 DNA reads TGTGCCAGCAGCTCACCGGGACAGGGGGCTCTTGGCTATGGCTACACCTTC.

The chain couples TRBV6-5 to TRBJ1-1; D is perhaps TRBD1 (6 bases). V dropped 5 bases and J dropped 7 bases, with 17 bases sitting between them. Looked up from germline, CDR1 is MNHEY and CDR2 is SVGAGI. This CDR3 is built from 14 residues. This chain's CDR3 is CASSTTGAAIEAFF. The CDR3 bases are TGTGCCAGCAGTACGACAGGAGCGGCGATTGAAGCTTTCTTT.

This chain links TRBV6-5 with TRBJ1-5; tentative D call: TRBD1 (5 bases). CDR3 length equals 13 residues. The germline V gene encodes CDR1 MNHEY and CDR2 SVGAGI. Trimming pared 10 bases from V and 4 bases from J, leaving 14 bases between. CDR3 nucleotide sequence: TGTGCCACCACTCCGGGGGTAAATCAGCCCCAGCATTTT. It specifies CATTPGVNQPQHF.